Each of the 30 T cell receptor beta chains below was sequenced from the same sample in a study of T cells in Graves' hyperthyroidism and ophthalmopathy. TCR beta CDR3 regions were amplified from RNA. Using the HTBI primer set, a first-round RT-PCR was run on the TCR CDR3. TCRdb ran MiXCR on the multiplex PCR reads and lists one entry per CDR3 protein. The sample shows some 490,000 distinct CDR3 sequences, more than 15% of them seen only once. The material sequenced was blood. The source of these receptors is a woman younger than 45 with Graves' ophthalmopathy.

This clonotype was detected a few times. The chain combines TRBV2 with TRBJ2-1, with 8 bases that match TRBD2. Germline CDR1 and CDR2: SNHLY and FYNNEI. The CDR3 contains 12 residues. Germline trimming cut 9 bases from V and 9 bases from J; bases unmatched to any gene: 7. The CDR3 DNA is TGTGCCAGGGGACTAGGTATATCTGAGCAGTTCTTC. Translating it yields CARGLGISEQFF.

This clonotype was counted many times. This chain joins TRBV6-1 and TRBJ2-1, with 8 bases identical to TRBD2. The J segment lost 3 bases and the V segment lost 5 bases, leaving 9 bases of the junction unmatched. Germline CDR1 and CDR2: MNHNS and SASEGT. This CDR3 has 16 amino acids. The CDR3 sequence is CASSSQGTRFYNEQFF. The CDR3 DNA reads TGTGCCAGCAGTTCCCAAGGGACTAGATTCTACAATGAGCAGTTCTTC.

This clonotype was counted at least ten times. This chain connects TRBV12-3 or TRBV12-4 to TRBJ2-3, with 9 bases that match TRBD1. Trimming took 5 bases from V and 4 from J; bases not matched to a gene: 4. The CDR3 consists of 14 residues. The CDR3 protein is CASSRRQGADTQYF. DNA of the CDR3: TGTGCCAGCAGTCGCAGACAGGGGGCAGATACGCAGTATTTT.

The chain recombines TRBV18 with TRBJ1-4; D might be TRBD1 (5 bases). CDR1 and CDR2 (germline): KGHSH, LQKENI. Deletions cut 2 bases from V and 6 bases from J, with 19 bases between. The length of the CDR3 is 17 residues. The CDR3 here is CASSPSRGGTVDEKLFF. The CDR3 DNA reads TGTGCCAGCTCACCATCCCGAGGAGGGACGGTGGATGAAAAACTGTTTTTT.

The gene calls are TRBV20-1 and TRBJ2-5; 8 nucleotides align to TRBD2. Germline V gives CDR1 DFQATT, CDR2 SNEGSKA (reference sequence). There are 17 residues in the CDR3. Trimming cost V 1 base and J 5 bases; bases outside gene matches: 15. CDR3 DNA sequence: TGCAGTGCTAGAGTAAGGGGGAGCGGGAGTTTCAGTGAGACCCAGTACTTC. It encodes CSARVRGSGSFSETQYF.

DNA of the CDR3: TGTGCCAGCAGCTTGGGACAGGTCCGGAACTATGGCTACACCTTC. Translated, it gives CASSLGQVRNYGYTF. V and J are TRBV5-6 and TRBJ1-2, with D maybe TRBD1 (6 bases). The CDR3 consists of 15 residues. V shed 0 bases and J shed 2 bases, with 11 bases lying between them. In germline, CDR1 is SGHDT, CDR2 YYEEEE.

Note on this clonotype: One end of the junction varies from germline; a read error may be responsible. The V call is TRBV28, the J call TRBJ2-1; the match to TRBD1 covers 9 bases. There are 16 residues in the CDR3. CDR1 is MDHEN, CDR2 SYDVKM, per germline. CDR3 residues: CASSFNEGQGFNEQSF. The CDR3 coding sequence is TGTGCCAGCAGTTTTAATGAGGGACAGGGTTTCAATGAGCAGTCCTTC.

This clonotype was counted a few times. The genes are TRBV7-9 and TRBJ2-5; D is undetermined. Per the germline V gene, CDR1 is SEHNR and CDR2 is FQNEAQ (reference sequence). V was cut by 5 bases and J by 1 base, with 14 bases left in between. The CDR3 is 15 amino acids. CDR3 sequence (DNA): TGTGCCAGCAGCCCCTCCCCGGTGCTCCAAGAGACCCAGTACTTC. It translates to CASSPSPVLQETQYF.

Concerning this clonotype: A much larger clone lies one base from this, so it may be a read error. The CDR3 protein is CAWNYRQGVSYEQYF. Written as DNA, the CDR3 is TGTGCCTGGAATTACCGACAGGGGGTGAGCTACGAGCAGTACTTC. This sequence joins TRBV30 and TRBJ2-7, with 9 bases aligning to TRBD1. The CDR3 has 15 amino acids. The V and J ends lost 4 bases and 3 bases, in that order; junction bases with no gene match: 10. The germline CDR1 and CDR2 sequences are GTSNPN and SVGIG (reference sequence).

This clonotype was detected many times. The V gene is TRBV28, the J gene TRBJ2-7; D call uncertain. CDR3 size: 13 residues. Germline-derived CDR1 and CDR2 are MDHEN and SYDVKM. Trimming shortened V by 1 base and J by 0 bases, and 4 bases separated the two germline ends. The CDR3 DNA reads as TGTGCCAGCAGTTTATTCGACTCCTACGAGCAGTACTTC. This codes for CASSLFDSYEQYF.

This clonotype was seen more than once but under ten times. This chain connects TRBV5-6 to TRBJ2-7; 8 nucleotides agree with TRBD1. Germline trimming cut 6 bases from V and 4 bases from J; bases unmatched to any gene: 12. Germline CDR1 reads SGHDT; CDR2 reads YYEEEE. This CDR3 is built from 15 residues. This CDR3 is CASMVFRDRRYEQYF. CDR3 nucleotide sequence: TGTGCCAGCATGGTTTTCCGGGACAGGCGATACGAGCAGTACTTC.

This clonotype occurred many times. The V gene is TRBV20-1, the J gene TRBJ2-1; 8 nucleotides align to TRBD2. The CDR3 consists of 15 residues. CDR1 DFQATT and CDR2 SNEGSKA come from the germline V gene (reference sequence). With 3 bases clipped from V and 4 bases from J, the junction kept 8 bases outside the gene matches. CDR3 in DNA: TGCAGTGCTAGTCTTCTAGCGGGCCTTTACAATGAGCAGTTCTTC. Protein product: CSASLLAGLYNEQFF.

This clonotype appeared a single time. This may stem from a read error, because a much larger clone lies one nucleotide away. Because it lacks the conserved phenylalanine or tryptophan at the end, this CDR3 is likely a read error. This chain links TRBV11-2 with TRBJ2-4; D might be TRBD2 (7 bases). V dropped 5 bases and J dropped 1 base, with 12 bases sitting between them. Germline values: CDR1 SGHAT, CDR2 FQNNGV. This CDR3 has 15 residues. The CDR3 protein is CASSPGGAAKNIQYL. CDR3 coding DNA: TGTGCCAGCAGCCCTGGGGGGGCGGCCAAAAACATTCAGTACCTC.

This clonotype came up a few times. V is TRBV12-5 and J is TRBJ2-2, with 12 bases identical to TRBD2. V lost 5 bases to trimming and J lost 2 bases; unmatched junction nucleotides: 9. This CDR3 has 18 residues. The V gene's germline CDR1 is LGHNT and CDR2 FRNRAP. The DNA of the CDR3 is TGTGCTAGTGGTCTAGACTACGGACTAGCGGGAAACACCGGGGAGCTGTTTTTT. This codes for CASGLDYGLAGNTGELFF.

At least ten counts were recorded for this clonotype. J is TRBJ1-5 and V is TRBV28; perhaps TRBD1 as D (5 bases). The V gene lost 8 bases and the J gene lost 4 bases, with 9 bases spanning the gap. In germline, CDR1 is MDHEN, CDR2 SYDVKM. The CDR3 covers 12 residues. The CDR3 DNA reads as TGTGCCAGCGGGGAGGGGAATCAGCCCCAGCATTTT. Translating gives CASGEGNQPQHF.

Turning to this clonotype: A much larger clone differs from this one at a single base, so this may be a read error. This sequence joins TRBV20-1 and TRBJ2-1; 10 nucleotides agree with TRBD2. Germline CDR1 and CDR2: DFQATT and SNEGSKA (reference sequence). CDR3 length: 13 amino acids. V lost 6 bases to trimming and J lost 10 bases; unmatched junction nucleotides: 9. CDR3 bases: TGCAGTGCCAATGGACTAGCGGCAGGCGAGCAGTTCTTC. Amino acid sequence: CSANGLAAGEQFF.

This clonotype has ten or more counts. This chain links TRBV27 with TRBJ2-5, with TRBD1 matching over 10 bases. V lost 6 bases, J lost 3 bases, and 13 bases stayed unmatched. Germline CDR1 MNHEY, CDR2 SMNVEV (reference sequence). This CDR3 is 17 amino acids long. The CDR3 DNA reads as TGTGCCAGCAGCCACCAACCAGGGACAGGGGCTAAAGAGACCCAGTACTTC. Translating gives CASSHQPGTGAKETQYF.

This clonotype has just a few counts. The junction differs from germline at one of its ends, possibly a read error. V and J are TRBV5-1 and TRBJ1-6, with 9 bases aligning to TRBD1. CDR3 length equals 15 residues. Germline V gives CDR1 SGHRS, CDR2 YFSETQ. DNA for the CDR3: TGTGCCAGCAGCTTGGGGGACAGGGAGGATCCACCCCTCCACTTT. Amino acids: CASSLGDREDPPLHF.

This clonotype was detected many times. This chain joins TRBV7-9 and TRBJ1-2, with 7 positions matching TRBD1. This CDR3 region has 15 residues. The V segment lost 0 bases and the J segment 5 bases; nucleotides outside the gene matches: 6. Germline V gives CDR1 SEHNR, CDR2 FQNEAQ (reference sequence). The CDR3, as DNA: TGTGCCAGCAGCTTAGCGAGGGGGCTCATTTATGGCTACACCTTC. Translation gives CASSLARGLIYGYTF. Complete variable domain (other parts from reference TRBV7-9 and TRBJ1-2): DTGVSQNPRHKITKRGQNVTFRCDPISEHNRLYWYRQTLGQGPEFLTYFQNEAQLEKSRLLSDRFSAERPKGSFSTLEIQRTEQGDSAMYLCASSLARGLIYGYTFGSGTRLTVV.

This clonotype was recorded many times. As DNA, the CDR3 is TGTGCCAGCAGTTTCGTCGGGACTAGTCGCTACGAGCAGTACTTC. Translated, it gives CASSFVGTSRYEQYF. V and J are TRBV12-3 or TRBV12-4 and TRBJ2-7, with 8 bases that match TRBD2. The CDR3 sequence is 15 residues long. With V trimmed by 3 bases and J by 3 bases, 7 bases remained unmatched.

The chain joins TRBV20-1 to TRBJ2-3; 9 bases are shared with TRBD2. This CDR3 comprises 16 residues. CDR1 and CDR2 from the germline V gene are DFQATT and SNEGSKA (reference sequence). The V segment lost 1 base and the J segment 5 bases; nucleotides outside the gene matches: 10. The CDR3 DNA reads TGCAGTGCTAGAGCACCTTGGACTAGCGAAAGAGATACGCAGTATTTT. Translating it yields CSARAPWTSERDTQYF.

This clonotype occurred many times. J is TRBJ2-4 and V is TRBV12-3 or TRBV12-4; D is undetermined. V was cut by 1 base and J by 0 bases, with 10 bases left in between. This CDR3 region has 16 residues. Here the CDR3 DNA reads TGTGCCAGCAGTTTAGACCAGTTCGGAGCCAAAAACATTCAGTACTTC. Encoded protein: CASSLDQFGAKNIQYF.

V and J are TRBV6-2 or TRBV6-3 and TRBJ1-2; TRBD1 aligns across 7 bases. V was clipped by 4 bases and J by 5 bases; unmatched bases: 7. This CDR3 region has 14 residues. Germline V gene sequence: CDR1 MNHEY, CDR2 SVGEGT. This chain's CDR3 is CASSSRTGRYGYTF. For the CDR3, the DNA is TGTGCCAGCAGTTCGCGGACAGGACGTTATGGCTACACCTTC.

This clonotype was seen repeatedly, ten times or more. J is TRBJ2-7 and V is TRBV12-3 or TRBV12-4; no clear D gene. This CDR3 contains 13 residues. The ends were cut back, 5 bases at V and 4 bases at J, with 12 bases in the middle. The CDR3 here is CASSPRATYEQYF. In DNA, the CDR3 is TGTGCCAGCAGTCCCCGGGCAACGTACGAGCAGTACTTC.

Many counts were recorded for this clonotype. The rearrangement joins TRBV3-1 to TRBJ2-2; 7 positions agree with TRBD1. The CDR3 totals 17 residues. Looked up from germline, CDR1 is LGHDT and CDR2 is YNNKEL (reference sequence). V lost 0 bases to trimming and J lost 6 bases; unmatched junction nucleotides: 10. The CDR3 here is CASSQDRDSYRAGELFF. DNA of the CDR3: TGTGCCAGCAGCCAAGATAGGGACAGTTACAGAGCCGGGGAGCTGTTTTTT.

This clonotype was seen only a few times. V and J are TRBV20-1 and TRBJ2-7; 9 bases agree with TRBD2. J gave up 0 bases and V 1 base, and 4 bases lay outside the gene matches. Germline V gene data show CDR1 as DFQATT and CDR2 as SNEGSKA (reference sequence). This CDR3 comprises 15 residues. The CDR3 nucleotides read TGCAGTGCTAGAGCTCCTAGCGGGACCTCCTACGAGCAGTACTTC. Protein sequence: CSARAPSGTSYEQYF.

This clonotype was counted once. The V gene is TRBV7-8, the J gene TRBJ2-1; the D gene is possibly TRBD1 (5 bases). The CDR3 is 15 amino acids. CDR1 is SGHVS, CDR2 FQNEAQ, per germline. The V and J ends lost 5 bases and 6 bases respectively, with 17 bases between them. CDR3 loop: CASSQDLGAPNEQFF. In DNA, the CDR3 is TGTGCCAGCAGCCAAGATCTAGGGGCCCCCAATGAGCAGTTCTTC.

This clonotype was observed a few times. This sequence joins TRBV28 and TRBJ1-2; D is possibly TRBD1 (5 bases). Germline values: CDR1 MDHEN, CDR2 SYDVKM. The CDR3 consists of 11 residues. Trimming pared 10 bases from V and 7 bases from J, leaving 13 bases between. The CDR3 coding sequence is TGTGCCATGGGGGGGGTGAGTGGCTACACCTTC. Translated, it gives CAMGGVSGYTF.

The chain combines TRBV24-1 with TRBJ2-1, with 9 positions matching TRBD2. The ends lost 3 bases at V and 2 bases at J; junction bases unmatched: 1. CDR3 length: 15 amino acids. Germline CDR1 and CDR2: KGHDR and SFDVKD. The CDR3 DNA reads as TGTGCCACCAGTGATCGCGGGAGGGCCTACAATGAGCAGTTCTTC. It translates to CATSDRGRAYNEQFF.

This clonotype was observed at least ten times. The chain joins TRBV20-1 to TRBJ2-7, with 7 bases that match TRBD2. Per the germline V gene, CDR1 is DFQATT and CDR2 is SNEGSKA (reference sequence). Unmatched junction bases numbered 5, after V lost 1 base and J lost 2 bases. The length of the CDR3 is 14 residues. The CDR3 sequence: CSARARDYTYEQYF. CDR3 DNA: TGCAGTGCTAGAGCCCGGGACTATACCTACGAGCAGTACTTC.